This TCR beta chain originates from a study of beta chain features in type 1 diabetes. Study outcomes and limitations: The naive, central memory and Treg TCRB repertoires of patients appeared to be more similar to one another than those of healthy donors. TCRB CDR3s were moderately but significantly shorter in Type 1 diabetes patients in all four CD4+ subsets.

Expressed TCRB transcripts were sequenced because the entire RNA isolate underwent reverse transcription. Data came from immunoSEQ multiplex PCR; TCRdb stores just in-frame clones and leaves some out. The sample yields more than 95,000 clones, about 18% seen once. This CDR3 region has 13 residues. The germline gives CDR1 SGHRS, CDR2 YFSETQ. V was clipped by 0 bases and J by 1 base, with 3 bases between them. Turning to this clone: Antigen: not known. This specimen includes other DNA sequences encoding the same CDR3.

V and J are TRBV5-1 and TRBJ2-3; no definite D call. The specimen sequenced was central memory CD4+ T cells from blood. The sequence was obtained from a young man with type 1 diabetes. CDR3 in DNA: TGCGCCAGCAGCTTGGGCGGCACAGATACGCAGTATTTT. Translated: CASSLGGTDTQYF.